Listed below are T cell receptor beta chains from one sample, sequenced in a study of blood T cell repertoires in COVID-19. Method: immunoSEQ multiplex PCR; TCRdb's copy keeps in-frame clones and lacks some. Among over 250,000 clones, 85% were seen once, and the ten largest hold about an eighth. Sequenced material: peripheral blood. The receptor set was obtained from a human donor in a cohort sampled during active COVID-19. Each CDR3 is given with its conserved first and last residue. Each record gives: D gene, J gene, clone size, V gene, CDR3 protein, CDR3 DNA. The D gene is left open where the match is weak. The size of a clone is reported for some rows only, either as once, few or many, or as a class for expanded clones.

d_call: .
j_call: TRBJ2-1
clone_size: .
v_call: TRBV24-1
cdr3_aa: CATSDFNFPGRYNEQFF
cdr3_nt: TGTGCCACCAGTGATTTTAATTTCCCAGGTCGGTACAATGAGCAGTTCTTC

d_call: .
j_call: TRBJ1-2
clone_size: .
v_call: TRBV6-5
cdr3_aa: CASTPTGNYGYTF
cdr3_nt: TGTGCCAGCACCCCCACAGGGAACTATGGCTACACCTTC

d_call: TRBD2
j_call: TRBJ2-7
clone_size: .
v_call: TRBV4-1
cdr3_aa: CASSRSPSGTISYEQYF
cdr3_nt: TGCGCCAGCAGTCGCTCGCCTAGCGGGACCATCTCCTACGAGCAGTACTTC

d_call: TRBD2
j_call: TRBJ2-2
clone_size: .
v_call: TRBV24-1
cdr3_aa: CATSLTSGTHGAGELFF
cdr3_nt: TGTGCCACCAGCCTGACTAGCGGGACTCACGGGGCCGGGGAGCTGTTTTTT

d_call: TRBD1
j_call: TRBJ1-2
clone_size: .
v_call: TRBV6-5
cdr3_aa: CASSFRQGLAGYTF
cdr3_nt: TGTGCCAGCAGTTTCCGACAGGGGCTTGCTGGCTACACCTTC

d_call: .
j_call: TRBJ2-3
clone_size: few
v_call: TRBV27
cdr3_aa: CASSLENSGNTQYF
cdr3_nt: TGTGCCAGCAGTTTAGAAAATAGCGGCAATACGCAGTATTTT

d_call: .
j_call: TRBJ2-5
clone_size: .
v_call: TRBV4-2
cdr3_aa: CASSQGERTQETQYF
cdr3_nt: TGTGCCAGCAGCCAAGGGGAGCGGACCCAAGAGACCCAGTACTTC

d_call: TRBD2
j_call: TRBJ2-2
clone_size: .
v_call: TRBV19
cdr3_aa: CASKLAGKGVNTGELFF
cdr3_nt: TGTGCCAGTAAACTAGCGGGAAAAGGGGTTAACACCGGGGAGCTGTTTTTT

d_call: .
j_call: TRBJ2-3
clone_size: many
v_call: TRBV11-2
cdr3_aa: CASSSQGSGTDTQYF
cdr3_nt: TGTGCCAGCAGCTCCCAGGGTTCAGGCACAGATACGCAGTATTTT

d_call: TRBD1
j_call: TRBJ2-4
clone_size: .
v_call: TRBV7-2
cdr3_aa: CASSSQMWGQGLPVGIQYF
cdr3_nt: TGTGCCAGCAGCTCCCAAATGTGGGGACAGGGCCTACCTGTGGGTATTCAGTACTTC

d_call: TRBD2
j_call: TRBJ2-3
clone_size: .
v_call: TRBV11-2
cdr3_aa: CASSLISGGTDTQYF
cdr3_nt: TGTGCCAGCAGCTTAATATCGGGAGGTACAGATACGCAGTATTTT

d_call: TRBD2
j_call: TRBJ2-3
clone_size: .
v_call: TRBV3-1/TRBV3-2
cdr3_aa: CASSHGLAWGVTDTQYF
cdr3_nt: TGTGCCAGCAGCCACGGACTAGCGTGGGGGGTCACAGATACGCAGTATTTT

d_call: .
j_call: TRBJ1-4
clone_size: .
v_call: TRBV19
cdr3_aa: CAAQAGAKGKLFF
cdr3_nt: TGTGCCGCCCAGGCGGGGGCAAAAGGAAAACTGTTTTTT

d_call: .
j_call: TRBJ1-1
clone_size: .
v_call: TRBV14
cdr3_aa: CASSQGRNTEAFF
cdr3_nt: TGTGCCAGCAGCCAAGGTAGGAACACTGAAGCTTTCTTT

d_call: TRBD1
j_call: TRBJ2-5
clone_size: .
v_call: TRBV7-9
cdr3_aa: CASSFGQGQETQYF
cdr3_nt: TGTGCCAGCAGCTTCGGACAGGGCCAAGAGACCCAGTACTTC

d_call: .
j_call: TRBJ2-1
clone_size: .
v_call: TRBV19
cdr3_aa: CASSIVQLEGVSYNEQFF
cdr3_nt: TGTGCCAGTAGTATTGTCCAACTAGAGGGCGTCTCCTACAATGAGCAGTTCTTC

d_call: TRBD1
j_call: TRBJ1-2
clone_size: .
v_call: TRBV9
cdr3_aa: CASSSNRQGVYGYTF
cdr3_nt: TGTGCCAGCAGCTCCAATCGACAGGGAGTCTATGGCTACACCTTC

d_call: TRBD2
j_call: TRBJ2-7
clone_size: .
v_call: TRBV7-2
cdr3_aa: CASSLVGTSGRAGGEQYF
cdr3_nt: TGTGCCAGCAGCTTAGTGGGGACTAGCGGGAGGGCTGGAGGGGAGCAGTACTTC

d_call: TRBD2
j_call: TRBJ2-5
clone_size: .
v_call: TRBV6-5
cdr3_aa: CASRGSGGRRETQYF
cdr3_nt: TGTGCCAGCAGAGGCTCGGGAGGTCGACGGGAGACCCAGTACTTC

d_call: TRBD2
j_call: TRBJ2-5
clone_size: .
v_call: TRBV12-5
cdr3_aa: CASGLGGGRQETQYF
cdr3_nt: TGTGCTAGTGGTTTGGGCGGGGGGCGACAAGAGACCCAGTACTTC

d_call: TRBD2
j_call: TRBJ2-1
clone_size: few
v_call: TRBV27
cdr3_aa: CASSSLLLRGRANSHEQFF
cdr3_nt: TGTGCCAGCAGTTCCCTCTTACTTCGCGGGAGGGCCAATAGCCATGAGCAGTTCTTC

d_call: .
j_call: TRBJ1-2
clone_size: once
v_call: TRBV18
cdr3_aa: CASSPNHRSGYTF
cdr3_nt: TGTGCCAGCTCACCAAATCACCGGAGTGGCTACACCTTC

d_call: TRBD1
j_call: TRBJ2-7
clone_size: .
v_call: TRBV6-2/TRBV6-3
cdr3_aa: CASSATGTGSYEQYF
cdr3_nt: TGTGCCAGCAGTGCAACCGGGACAGGGAGCTACGAGCAGTACTTC

d_call: TRBD1
j_call: TRBJ2-5
clone_size: once
v_call: TRBV10-2
cdr3_aa: CASSAPGQGKETQYF
cdr3_nt: TGCGCCAGCAGTGCGCCGGGACAGGGTAAAGAGACCCAGTACTTC

d_call: TRBD2
j_call: TRBJ2-1
clone_size: .
v_call: TRBV13
cdr3_aa: CASSWTGTSRHNEQFF
cdr3_nt: TGTGCCAGCAGCTGGACCGGGACTAGCAGACACAATGAGCAGTTCTTC

d_call: .
j_call: TRBJ2-2
clone_size: once
v_call: TRBV4-2
cdr3_aa: CASSPPGATGELFF
cdr3_nt: TGTGCCAGCAGCCCCCCTGGGGCTACCGGGGAGCTGTTTTTT

d_call: .
j_call: TRBJ2-7
clone_size: .
v_call: TRBV3-1/TRBV3-2
cdr3_aa: CASSLVGVFPYEQYF
cdr3_nt: TGTGCCAGCAGCCTCGTTGGAGTTTTCCCTTACGAGCAGTACTTC

d_call: TRBD1
j_call: TRBJ2-2
clone_size: .
v_call: TRBV28
cdr3_aa: CASSLGQMNTGELFF
cdr3_nt: TGTGCCAGCAGCCTGGGACAGATGAACACCGGGGAGCTGTTTTTT

d_call: TRBD1
j_call: TRBJ1-5
clone_size: .
v_call: TRBV5-1
cdr3_aa: CASSLGQVNQPQHF
cdr3_nt: TGCGCCAGCAGCTTAGGACAGGTCAATCAGCCCCAGCATTTT